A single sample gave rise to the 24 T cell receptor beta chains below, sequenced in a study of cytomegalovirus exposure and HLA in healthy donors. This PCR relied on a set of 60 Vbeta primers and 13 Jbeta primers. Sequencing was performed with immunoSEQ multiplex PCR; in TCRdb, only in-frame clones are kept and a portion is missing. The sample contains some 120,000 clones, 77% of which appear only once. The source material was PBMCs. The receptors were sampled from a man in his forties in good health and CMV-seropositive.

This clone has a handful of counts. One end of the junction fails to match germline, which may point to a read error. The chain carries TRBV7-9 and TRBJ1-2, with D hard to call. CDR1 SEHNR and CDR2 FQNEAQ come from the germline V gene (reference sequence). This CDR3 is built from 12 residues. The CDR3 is CSSSLDNYGYTF. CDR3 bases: TGTTCCAGCAGCTTAGACAATTATGGCTACACCTTC.

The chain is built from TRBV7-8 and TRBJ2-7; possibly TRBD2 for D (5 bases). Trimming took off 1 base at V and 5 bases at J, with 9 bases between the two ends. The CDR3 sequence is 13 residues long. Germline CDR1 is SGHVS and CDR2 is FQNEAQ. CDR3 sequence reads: CASSLGLGDEQYF. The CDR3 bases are TGTGCCAGCAGCTTAGGGCTCGGGGACGAGCAGTACTTC.

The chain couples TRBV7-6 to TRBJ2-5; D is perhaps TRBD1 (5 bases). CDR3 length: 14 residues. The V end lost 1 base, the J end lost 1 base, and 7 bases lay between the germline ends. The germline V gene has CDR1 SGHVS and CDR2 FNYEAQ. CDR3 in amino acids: CASSLGRAQETQYF. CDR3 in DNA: TGTGCCAGCAGCTTAGGCAGGGCCCAAGAGACCCAGTACTTC.

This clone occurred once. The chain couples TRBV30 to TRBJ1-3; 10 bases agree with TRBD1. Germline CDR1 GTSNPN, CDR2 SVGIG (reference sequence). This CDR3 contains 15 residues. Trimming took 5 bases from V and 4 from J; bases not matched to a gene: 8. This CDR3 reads CAWSTGGATGNTIYF. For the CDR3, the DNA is TGTGCCTGGTCGACAGGGGGCGCTACAGGAAACACCATATATTTT.

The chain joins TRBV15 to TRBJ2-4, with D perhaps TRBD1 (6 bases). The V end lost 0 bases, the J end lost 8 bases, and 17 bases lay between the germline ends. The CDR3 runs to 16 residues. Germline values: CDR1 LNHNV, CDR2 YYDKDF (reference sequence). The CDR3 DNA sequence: TGTGCCACCAGCAGAGATGGGACACGGGGTCGGGACATTCAGTACTTC. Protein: CATSRDGTRGRDIQYF. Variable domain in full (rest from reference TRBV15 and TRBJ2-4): DAMVIQNPRYQVTQFGKPVTLSCSQTLNHNVMYWYQQKSSQAPKLLFHYYDKDFNNEADTPDNFQSRRPNTSFCFLDIRSPGLGDTAMYLCATSRDGTRGRDIQYFGAGTRLSVL.

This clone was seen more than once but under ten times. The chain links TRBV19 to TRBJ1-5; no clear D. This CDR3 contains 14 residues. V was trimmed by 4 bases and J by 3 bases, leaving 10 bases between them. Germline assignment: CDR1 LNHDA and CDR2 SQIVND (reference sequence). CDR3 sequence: CASSNDIFNQPQHF. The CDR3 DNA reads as TGTGCCAGTAGTAACGACATTTTCAATCAGCCCCAGCATTTT.

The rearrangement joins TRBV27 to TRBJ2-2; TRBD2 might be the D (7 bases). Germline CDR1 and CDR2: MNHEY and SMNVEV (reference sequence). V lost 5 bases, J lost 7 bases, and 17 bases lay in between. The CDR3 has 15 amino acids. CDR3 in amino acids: CASSPQQGRVGELFF. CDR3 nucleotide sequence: TGTGCCAGCAGTCCCCAGCAGGGGAGGGTCGGGGAGCTGTTTTTT.

CDR3 DNA: TGTGCCAGCACGGATCAGGGTAAAGCCAAAAACATTCAGTACTTC. Its protein product is CASTDQGKAKNIQYF. V usage is TRBV2 and J usage is TRBJ2-4, with D perhaps TRBD1 (5 bases). This CDR3 is built from 15 residues. Trimming stripped 7 bases from V and 0 bases from J, with 13 bases between. Germline loops: CDR1 SNHLY, CDR2 FYNNEI.

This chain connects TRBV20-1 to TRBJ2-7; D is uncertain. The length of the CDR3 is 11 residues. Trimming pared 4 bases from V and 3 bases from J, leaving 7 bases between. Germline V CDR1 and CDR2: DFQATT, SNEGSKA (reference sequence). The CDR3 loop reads CSAIRDYEQYF. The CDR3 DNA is TGCAGTGCTATCCGAGACTACGAGCAGTACTTC.

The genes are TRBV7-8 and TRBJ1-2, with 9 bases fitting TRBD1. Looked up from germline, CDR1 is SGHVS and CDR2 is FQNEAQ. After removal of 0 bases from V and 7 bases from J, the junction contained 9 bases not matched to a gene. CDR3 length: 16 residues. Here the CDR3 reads CASSLATTGGSSGYTF. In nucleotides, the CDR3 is TGTGCCAGCAGCTTAGCGACGACAGGGGGTAGTAGTGGCTACACCTTC.

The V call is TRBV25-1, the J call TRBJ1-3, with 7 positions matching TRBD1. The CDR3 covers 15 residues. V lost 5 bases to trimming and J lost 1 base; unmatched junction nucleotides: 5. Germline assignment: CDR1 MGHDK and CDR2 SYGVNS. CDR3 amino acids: CASSPQTGSGNTIYF. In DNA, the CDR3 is TGTGCCAGCAGTCCGCAGACAGGGTCTGGAAACACCATATATTTT.

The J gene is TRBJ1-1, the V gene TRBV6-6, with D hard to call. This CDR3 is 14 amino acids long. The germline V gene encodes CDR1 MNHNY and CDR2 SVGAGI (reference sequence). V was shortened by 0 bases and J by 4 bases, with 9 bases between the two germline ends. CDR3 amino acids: CASSYSGGFTEAFF. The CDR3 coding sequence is TGTGCCAGCAGTTACTCGGGAGGGTTCACTGAAGCTTTCTTT.

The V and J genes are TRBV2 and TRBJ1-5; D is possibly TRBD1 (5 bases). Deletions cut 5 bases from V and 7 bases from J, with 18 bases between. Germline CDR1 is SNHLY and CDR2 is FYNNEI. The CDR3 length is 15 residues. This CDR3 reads CASSLQTGGGQPQHF. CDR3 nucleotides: TGTGCCAGCAGTCTCCAAACCGGGGGAGGACAGCCCCAGCATTTT. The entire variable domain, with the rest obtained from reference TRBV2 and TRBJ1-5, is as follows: EPEVTQTPSHQVTQMGQEVILRCVPISNHLYFYWYRQILGQKVEFLVSFYNNEISEKSEIFDDQFSVERPDGSNFTLKIRSTKLEDSAMYFCASSLQTGGGQPQHFGDGTRLSIL.

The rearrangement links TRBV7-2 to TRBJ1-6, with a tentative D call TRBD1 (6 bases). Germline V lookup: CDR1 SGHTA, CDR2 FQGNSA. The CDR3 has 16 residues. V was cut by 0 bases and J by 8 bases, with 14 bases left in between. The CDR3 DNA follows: TGTGCCAGCAGCTTAGCCCGGGGGGCCCTTGATTCACCCCTCCACTTT. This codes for CASSLARGALDSPLHF.

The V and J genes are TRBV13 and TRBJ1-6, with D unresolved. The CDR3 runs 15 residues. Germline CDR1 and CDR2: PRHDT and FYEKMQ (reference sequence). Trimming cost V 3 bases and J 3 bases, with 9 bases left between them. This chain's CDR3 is CASSLGRSYNSPLHF. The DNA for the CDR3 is TGTGCCAGCAGCTTGGGCAGAAGCTATAATTCACCCCTCCACTTT.

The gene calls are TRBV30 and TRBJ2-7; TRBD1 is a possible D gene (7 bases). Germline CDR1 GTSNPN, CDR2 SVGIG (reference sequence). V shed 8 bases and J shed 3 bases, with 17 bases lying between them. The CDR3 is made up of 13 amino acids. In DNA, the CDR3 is TGTGCCCGACAGGGCGGGACTGGCTACGAGCAGTACTTC. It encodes CARQGGTGYEQYF.

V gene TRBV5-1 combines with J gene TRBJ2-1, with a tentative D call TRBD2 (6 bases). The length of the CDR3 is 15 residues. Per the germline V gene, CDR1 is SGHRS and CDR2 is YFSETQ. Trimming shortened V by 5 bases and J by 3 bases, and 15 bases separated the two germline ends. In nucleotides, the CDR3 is TGCGCCAGCAGTACCGGTACTAGCAACTACAATGAGCAGTTCTTC. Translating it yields CASSTGTSNYNEQFF.

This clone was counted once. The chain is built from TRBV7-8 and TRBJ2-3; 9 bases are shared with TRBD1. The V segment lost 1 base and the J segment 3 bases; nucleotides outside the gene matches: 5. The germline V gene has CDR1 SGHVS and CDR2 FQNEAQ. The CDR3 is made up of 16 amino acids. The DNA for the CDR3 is TGTGCCAGCAGCTTAGGGGACAGGGTGGGTACAGATACGCAGTATTTT. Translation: CASSLGDRVGTDTQYF.

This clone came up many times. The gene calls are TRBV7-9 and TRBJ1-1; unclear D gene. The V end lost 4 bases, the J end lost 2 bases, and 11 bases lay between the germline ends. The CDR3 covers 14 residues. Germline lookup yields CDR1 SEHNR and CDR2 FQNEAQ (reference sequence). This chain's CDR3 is CASSSEEANTEAFF. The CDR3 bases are TGTGCCAGCAGCTCCGAGGAGGCAAACACTGAAGCTTTCTTT. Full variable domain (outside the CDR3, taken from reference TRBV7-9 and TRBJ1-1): DTGVSQNPRHKITKRGQNVTFRCDPISEHNRLYWYRQTLGQGPEFLTYFQNEAQLEKSRLLSDRFSAERPKGSFSTLEIQRTEQGDSAMYLCASSSEEANTEAFFGQGTRLTVV.

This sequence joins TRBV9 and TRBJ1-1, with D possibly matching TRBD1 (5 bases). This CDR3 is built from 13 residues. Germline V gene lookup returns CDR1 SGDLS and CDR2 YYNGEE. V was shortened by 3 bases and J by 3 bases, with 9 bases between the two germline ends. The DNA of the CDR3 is TGTGCCAGCAGCGGACTAGGGGACACTGAAGCTTTCTTT. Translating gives CASSGLGDTEAFF.

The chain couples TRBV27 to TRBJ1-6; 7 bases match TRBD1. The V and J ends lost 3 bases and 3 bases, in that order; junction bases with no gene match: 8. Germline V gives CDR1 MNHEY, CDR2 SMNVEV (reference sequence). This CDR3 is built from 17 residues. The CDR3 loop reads CASSFSHRGNYNSPLHF. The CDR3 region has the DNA TGTGCCAGCAGTTTTTCACACAGGGGCAACTATAATTCACCCCTCCACTTT.

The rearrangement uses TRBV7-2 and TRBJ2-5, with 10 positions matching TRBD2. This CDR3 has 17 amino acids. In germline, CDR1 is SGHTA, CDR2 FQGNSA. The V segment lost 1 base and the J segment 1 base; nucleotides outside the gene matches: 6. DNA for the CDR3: TGTGCCAGCAGCTTAGGGTTACTAGCGGGGAGCCAAGAGACCCAGTACTTC. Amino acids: CASSLGLLAGSQETQYF.

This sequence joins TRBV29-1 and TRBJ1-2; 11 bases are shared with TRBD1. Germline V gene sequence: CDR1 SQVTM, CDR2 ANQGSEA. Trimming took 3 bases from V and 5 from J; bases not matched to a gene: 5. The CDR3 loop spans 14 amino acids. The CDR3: CSVDGQGARYGYTF. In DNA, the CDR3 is TGCAGCGTTGATGGACAGGGGGCGCGATATGGCTACACCTTC.

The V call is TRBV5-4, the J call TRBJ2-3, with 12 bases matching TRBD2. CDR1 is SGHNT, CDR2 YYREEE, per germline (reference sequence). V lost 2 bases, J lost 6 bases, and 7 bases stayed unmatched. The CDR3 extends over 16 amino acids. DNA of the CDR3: TGTGCCAGCAGCTTTTGGGCTAGCGGGGGGGCGGATACGCAGTATTTT. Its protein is CASSFWASGGADTQYF.